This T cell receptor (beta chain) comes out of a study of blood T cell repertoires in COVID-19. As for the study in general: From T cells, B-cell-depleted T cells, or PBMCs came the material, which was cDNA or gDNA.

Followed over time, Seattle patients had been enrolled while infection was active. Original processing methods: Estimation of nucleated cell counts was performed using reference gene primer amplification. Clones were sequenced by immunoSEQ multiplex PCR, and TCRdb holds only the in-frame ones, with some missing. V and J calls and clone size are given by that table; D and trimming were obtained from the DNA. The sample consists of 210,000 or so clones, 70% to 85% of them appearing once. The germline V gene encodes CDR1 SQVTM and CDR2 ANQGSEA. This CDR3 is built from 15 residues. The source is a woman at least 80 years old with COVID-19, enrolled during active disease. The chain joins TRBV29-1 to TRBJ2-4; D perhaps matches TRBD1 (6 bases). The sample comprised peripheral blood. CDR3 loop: CTRIQDRLHENIQYF. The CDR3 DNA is TGCACCCGAATCCAGGACAGACTACACGAAAACATTCAGTACTTC. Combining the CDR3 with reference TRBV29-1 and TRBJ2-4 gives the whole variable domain SAVISQKPSRDICQRGTSLTIQCQVDSQVTMMFWYRQQPGQSLTLIATANQGSEATYESGFVIDKFPISRPNLTFSTLTVSNMSPEDSSIYLCTRIQDRLHENIQYFGAGTRLSVL.